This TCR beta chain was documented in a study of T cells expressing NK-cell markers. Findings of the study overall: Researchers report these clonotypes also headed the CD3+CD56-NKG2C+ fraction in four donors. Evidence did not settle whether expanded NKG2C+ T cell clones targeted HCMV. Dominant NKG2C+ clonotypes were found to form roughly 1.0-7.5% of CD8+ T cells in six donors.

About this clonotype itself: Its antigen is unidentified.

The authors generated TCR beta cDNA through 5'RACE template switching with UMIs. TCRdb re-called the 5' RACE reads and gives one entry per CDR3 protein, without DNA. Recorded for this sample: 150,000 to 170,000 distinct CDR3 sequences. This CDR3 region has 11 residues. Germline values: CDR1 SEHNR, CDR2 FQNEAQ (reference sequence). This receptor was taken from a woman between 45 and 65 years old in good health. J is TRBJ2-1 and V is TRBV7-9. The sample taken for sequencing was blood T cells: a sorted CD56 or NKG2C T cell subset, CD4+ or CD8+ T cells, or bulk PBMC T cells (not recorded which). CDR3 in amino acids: CASRLTDEQFF.